The 9 T cell receptor beta chains below were found in one sample sequenced in a study of blood T cells in healthy people across ages. Through a sample-barcoded 5' primer and a J-beta primer mix, a second PCR was run for roughly 7 to 11 cycles. Each CDR3 protein is one row after TCRdb ran MiXCR on the 5' RACE reads. The repertoire holds some 710,000 distinct CDR3 sequences, with 22% as singletons. The source material was blood. The receptors originated from a man between 65 and 85 years old in good health.

The chain combines TRBV11-2 with TRBJ1-1; D is possibly TRBD1 (6 bases). This CDR3 is built from 14 residues. V was trimmed by 2 bases and J by 6 bases, leaving 13 bases between them. Per the germline V gene, CDR1 is SGHAT and CDR2 is FQNNGV. The CDR3 bases are TGTGCCAGCAGCTTAACCGGGGGCGGGGCTGAAGCTTTCTTT. This encodes CASSLTGGGAEAFF.

This clonotype was detected only a few times. The chain combines TRBV29-1 with TRBJ1-5; TRBD1 aligns across 11 bases. The CDR3 contains 16 residues. Trimming cost V 4 bases and J 1 base; bases outside gene matches: 6. Germline CDR1 reads SQVTM; CDR2 reads ANQGSEA. The CDR3 DNA reads TGCAGCGTTGTCGGGACAGGGGGAGGGAGCAATCAGCCCCAGCATTTT. Translating gives CSVVGTGGGSNQPQHF.

This clonotype showed up just a few times. V gene TRBV5-1 combines with J gene TRBJ2-3; 8 nucleotides line up with TRBD2. Germline loops: CDR1 SGHRS, CDR2 YFSETQ. The CDR3 is 14 amino acids. V lost 4 bases and J lost 4; bases outside the gene matches: 5. The CDR3 sequence: CASSGGGSSDTQYF. CDR3 in DNA: TGCGCCAGCAGCGGCGGGGGGTCGTCAGATACGCAGTATTTT.

The chain employs TRBV10-3 and TRBJ2-7, with D perhaps assigned TRBD1 or TRBD2 (5 bases each). The V end lost 6 bases, the J end lost 7 bases, and 19 bases lay between the germline ends. Germline V gives CDR1 ENHRY, CDR2 SYGVKD. The CDR3 is 14 amino acids. The CDR3 DNA follows: TGTGCCATCAGGGGGGTGGCTGATGCCTTAGAGCAGTACTTC. Protein product: CAIRGVADALEQYF.

This chain joins TRBV6-5 and TRBJ1-2, with D perhaps matching TRBD1 (5 bases). Deletions cut 5 bases from V and 6 bases from J, with 13 bases between. This CDR3 contains 13 residues. CDR1 and CDR2 from the germline V gene are MNHEY and SVGAGI. The CDR3, as DNA: TGTGCCAGCAGTCCCCGGCCCAGGGATGGCTACACCTTC. This sequence encodes CASSPRPRDGYTF.

The V call is TRBV6-6, the J call TRBJ2-1, with 9 bases identical to TRBD2. After removal of 6 bases from V and 6 bases from J, the junction contained 3 bases not matched to a gene. The length of the CDR3 is 13 residues. Germline-derived CDR1 and CDR2 are MNHNY and SVGAGI (reference sequence). The CDR3 sequence: CASRAGGTNEQFF. The CDR3, as DNA: TGTGCCAGCAGGGCGGGGGGGACCAATGAGCAGTTCTTC.

This clonotype was counted ten times or more. This chain uses TRBV5-1 with TRBJ1-4; 7 bases map to TRBD1. CDR3 size: 17 residues. Trimming cost V 0 bases and J 8 bases; bases outside gene matches: 13. The germline CDR1 and CDR2 sequences are SGHRS and YFSETQ. CDR3 coding DNA: TGCGCCAGCAGCTTGGCCGACAGGGCCCAGCGGAGCGAAAAACTGTTTTTT. This encodes CASSLADRAQRSEKLFF.

In the case of this clonotype: Its ends do not fully match the called genes, so a read error is possible. V is TRBV5-6 and J is TRBJ2-7; D remains unclear. The CDR3 has 13 amino acids. In germline, CDR1 is SGHDT, CDR2 YYEEEE. DNA of the CDR3: TGTGCCGGCAGCTTGTGGGGTCTGGGTGAGCAGTACTTC. This codes for CAGSLWGLGEQYF.

CDR3 amino acids: CSAKTLGGDLLNTEAFF. CDR3 coding DNA: TGCAGTGCTAAGACATTGGGGGGGGACCTATTGAACACTGAAGCTTTCTTT. The chain combines TRBV20-1 with TRBJ1-1; maybe TRBD1 (5 bases). Germline assignment: CDR1 DFQATT and CDR2 SNEGSKA (reference sequence). The CDR3 covers 17 residues. Between the trimmed V and J ends, which lost 4 bases and 0 bases, there was a span of 21 bases.